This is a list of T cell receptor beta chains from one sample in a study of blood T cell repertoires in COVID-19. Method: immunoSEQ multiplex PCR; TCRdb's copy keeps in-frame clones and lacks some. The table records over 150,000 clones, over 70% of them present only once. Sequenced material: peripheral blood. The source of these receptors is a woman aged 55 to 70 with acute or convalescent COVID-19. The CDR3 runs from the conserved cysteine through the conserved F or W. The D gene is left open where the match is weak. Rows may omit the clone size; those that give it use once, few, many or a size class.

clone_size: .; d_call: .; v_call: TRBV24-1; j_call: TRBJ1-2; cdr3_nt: TGTGCCACCAGTGACCCAGACAGAAACTATGGCTACACCTTC; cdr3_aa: CATSDPDRNYGYTF
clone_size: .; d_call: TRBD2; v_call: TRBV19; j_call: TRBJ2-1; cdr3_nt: TGTGCCAGTAGTTTAGCGGGGGGCACCTACAATGAGCAGTTCTTC; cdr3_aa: CASSLAGGTYNEQFF
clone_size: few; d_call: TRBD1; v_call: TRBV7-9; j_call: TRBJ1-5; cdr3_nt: TGTGCCAGCAGCGAGGGGACAGGGAGGAGCAATCAGCCCCAGCATTTT; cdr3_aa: CASSEGTGRSNQPQHF
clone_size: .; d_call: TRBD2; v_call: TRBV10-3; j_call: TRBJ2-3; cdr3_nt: TGTGCCATCGACAGCGGGGGGACCTCAGATACGCAGTATTTT; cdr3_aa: CAIDSGGTSDTQYF
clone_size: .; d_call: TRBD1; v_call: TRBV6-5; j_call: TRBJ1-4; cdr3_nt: TGTGCCAGCAGTTACGGGGACAGAGCAACTAATGAAAAACTGTTTTTT; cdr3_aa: CASSYGDRATNEKLFF
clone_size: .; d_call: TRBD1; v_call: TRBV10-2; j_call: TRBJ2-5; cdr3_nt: TGCGCCAGCGGGTGGACAGGGCGAGAGACCCAGTACTTC; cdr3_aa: CASGWTGRETQYF
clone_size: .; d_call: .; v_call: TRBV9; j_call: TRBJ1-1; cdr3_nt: TGTGCCAGCAGCCCCGGGACTAGGACTGAAGCTTTCTTT; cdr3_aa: CASSPGTRTEAFF
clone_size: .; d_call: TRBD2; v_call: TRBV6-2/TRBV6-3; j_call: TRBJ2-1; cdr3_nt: TGTGCCAGCAGTTACTCGAGTAGCGGGGGGGCCGATGAGCAGTTCTTC; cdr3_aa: CASSYSSSGGADEQFF
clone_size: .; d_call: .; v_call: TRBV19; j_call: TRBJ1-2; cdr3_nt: TGTGCCAGTAGTATAGACAGTACAGCCTATGGCTACACCTTC; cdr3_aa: CASSIDSTAYGYTF
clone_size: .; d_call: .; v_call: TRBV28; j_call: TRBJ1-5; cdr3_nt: TGTGCCAGCGCCACGGGACTCGGAATGAAGCCCCAGCATTTT; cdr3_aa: CASATGLGMKPQHF
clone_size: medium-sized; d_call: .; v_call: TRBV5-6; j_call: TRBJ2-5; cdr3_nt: TGTGCCAGCAGCTTTGGGGGGAGAGAGACCCAGTACTTC; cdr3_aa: CASSFGGRETQYF
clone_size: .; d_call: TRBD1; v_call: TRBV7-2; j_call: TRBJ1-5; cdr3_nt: TGTGCCAGCAGCTCATCCGGACAGGACAATCAGCCCCAGCATTTT; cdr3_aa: CASSSSGQDNQPQHF
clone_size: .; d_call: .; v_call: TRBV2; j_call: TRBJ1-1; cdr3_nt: TGTGCCAGCAGTGAAGGCGTTGGGGCCTCCCTTAGGGGTGAAGCTTTCTTT; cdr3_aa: CASSEGVGASLRGEAFF
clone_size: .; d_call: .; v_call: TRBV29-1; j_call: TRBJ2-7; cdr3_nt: TGCAGCGTTCCCCAGGGAAACGAGCAGTACTTC; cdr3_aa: CSVPQGNEQYF
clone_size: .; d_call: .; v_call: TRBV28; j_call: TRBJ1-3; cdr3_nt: TGTGCCAGCGGGGGGGGCTTGAACTCGTTTAGCTCTGGAAACACCATATATTTT; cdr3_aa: CASGGGLNSFSSGNTIYF
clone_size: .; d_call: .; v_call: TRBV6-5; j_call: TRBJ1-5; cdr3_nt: TGTGCCAGCAGTTACGCGGCAGGGGCCAATCAGCCCCAGCATTTT; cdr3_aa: CASSYAAGANQPQHF
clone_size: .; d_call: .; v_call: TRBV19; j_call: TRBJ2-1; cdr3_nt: TGTGCCACCAGAGGGGGGAGGGCTTACAATGAGCAGTTCTTC; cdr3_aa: CATRGGRAYNEQFF
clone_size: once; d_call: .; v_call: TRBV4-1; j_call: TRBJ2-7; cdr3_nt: TGCGCCAGCAGCCAAGATAGGAACAGGAACGAGCAGTACTTC; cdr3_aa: CASSQDRNRNEQYF
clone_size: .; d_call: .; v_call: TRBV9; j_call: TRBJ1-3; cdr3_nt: TGTGCCAGCAGCGTAGGGGTCCGTCAGGCGGGAAACACCATATATTTT; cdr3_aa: CASSVGVRQAGNTIYF
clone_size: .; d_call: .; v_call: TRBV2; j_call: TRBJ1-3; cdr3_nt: TGTGCCAGCAGGGGCCTGAGCTTCTCCGGAAACACCATATATTTT; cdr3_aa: CASRGLSFSGNTIYF
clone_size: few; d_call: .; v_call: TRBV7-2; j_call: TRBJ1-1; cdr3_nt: TGTGCCAGCAGGTATGGACAAGGCAGGAACACTGAAGCTTTCTTT; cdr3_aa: CASRYGQGRNTEAFF
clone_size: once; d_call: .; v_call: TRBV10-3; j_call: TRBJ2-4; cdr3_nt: TGTGCCACCTCCCTAACAGGGACCTTAGCCAAAAACATTCAGTACTTC; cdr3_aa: CATSLTGTLAKNIQYF
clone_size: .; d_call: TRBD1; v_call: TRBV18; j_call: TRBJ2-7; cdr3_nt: TGTGCCAGCTCACCACTGGACAGGGTCGGATACGAGCAGTACTTC; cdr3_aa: CASSPLDRVGYEQYF
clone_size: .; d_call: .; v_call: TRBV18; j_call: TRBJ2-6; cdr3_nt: TGTGCCAGCTCTCTACGACAGCCCCGCTCTGGGGCCAACGTCCTGACTTTC; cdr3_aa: CASSLRQPRSGANVLTF
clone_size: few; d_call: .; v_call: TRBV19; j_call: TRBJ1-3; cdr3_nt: TGTGCCAGTAGTATGCAGTACTCTGGAAACACCATATATTTT; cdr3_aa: CASSMQYSGNTIYF